A selection of T cell receptor beta chains follows, all from one sample in a study of blood T cell repertoires in COVID-19. The method was immunoSEQ multiplex PCR; TCRdb's version includes in-frame clones alone and lacks a portion of them. This table holds approximately 71,000 clones, about 86% found once. The sample taken for sequencing was peripheral blood. The receptors were gathered from a man in his fifties with acute or convalescent COVID-19. CDR3s include the opening cysteine and the closing phenylalanine or tryptophan. D genes are given only for firm matches. Clone size, where shown, is once, few, many, or a class for clones that have expanded.

TRBJ1-3 NA TRBV3-1/TRBV3-2 once CASSRGHSGNTIYF TGTGCCAGCAGCAGGGGACATTCTGGAAACACCATATATTTT
TRBJ2-2 NA TRBV7-9 NA CASSPIGELFF TGTGCCAGCAGCCCCATCGGGGAGCTGTTTTTT
TRBJ2-5 TRBD1 TRBV30 NA CAWSVGLSGTGGFETQYF TGTGCCTGGAGTGTTGGACTCTCCGGGACAGGGGGTTTTGAGACCCAGTACTTC
TRBJ2-7 TRBD1 TRBV11-3 NA CASSFRDRISYEQYF TGTGCCAGCAGCTTTCGGGACAGGATCTCCTACGAGCAGTACTTC
TRBJ2-1 TRBD2 TRBV10-3 NA CAIRLGTNDNEQFF TGTGCCATCAGACTCGGGACTAATGACAATGAGCAGTTCTTC
TRBJ2-7 TRBD1 TRBV9 once CASSAGTAPYEQYF TGTGCCAGCAGCGCCGGGACAGCCCCATACGAGCAGTACTTC
TRBJ2-7 TRBD1 TRBV27 few CASRRQGASYEQYF TGTGCCAGCAGAAGACAGGGGGCTAGCTACGAGCAGTACTTC
TRBJ1-2 NA TRBV7-6 NA CASSPAEFPGYTF TGTGCCAGCAGCCCAGCGGAATTCCCTGGCTACACCTTC
TRBJ2-2 TRBD1 TRBV19 NA CASSLTGATGELFF TGTGCCAGTAGCCTAACAGGGGCCACCGGGGAGCTGTTTTTT
TRBJ2-1 TRBD2 TRBV11-2 NA CASSQPGGSYNEQFF TGTGCCAGCAGCCAGCCGGGCGGGAGTTACAATGAGCAGTTCTTC
TRBJ2-7 TRBD2 TRBV28 NA CASSLGSGRGEQYF TGTGCCAGCAGTTTGGGGAGTGGGAGGGGCGAGCAGTACTTC
TRBJ1-2 TRBD1 TRBV3-1/TRBV3-2 NA CASSKGPGTGSHYGYTF TGTGCCAGCAGCAAGGGCCCCGGGACAGGGTCTCACTATGGCTACACCTTC
TRBJ2-3 TRBD2 TRBV19 NA CATSGGLAGGADTQYF TGTGCCACCTCAGGGGGACTAGCGGGAGGGGCAGATACGCAGTATTTT
TRBJ1-1 NA TRBV7-2 NA CASSFFGVNTEAFF TGTGCCAGCAGTTTTTTCGGGGTGAACACTGAAGCTTTCTTT
TRBJ2-3 TRBD1 TRBV29-1 NA CSVRQGRSTDTQYF TGCAGCGTGCGACAGGGTAGGAGCACAGATACGCAGTATTTT
TRBJ2-5 TRBD1 TRBV11-3 NA CASSLELDRGRETQYF TGTGCCAGCAGCTTAGAATTGGACAGGGGGCGAGAGACCCAGTACTTC
TRBJ1-2 TRBD1 TRBV19 NA CASSQHRTGIPYGYTF TGTGCCAGTAGTCAACATCGGACAGGAATCCCCTATGGCTACACCTTC
TRBJ1-6 TRBD1 TRBV4-1 few CASSPRTGSVSPLHF TGCGCCAGCAGCCCCCGGACAGGGAGTGTGTCACCCCTCCACTTT
TRBJ1-4 TRBD1 TRBV6-1 NA CASSGAGTANEKLFF TGTGCCAGCAGTGGAGCCGGGACAGCAAATGAAAAACTGTTTTTT
TRBJ2-3 NA TRBV15 NA CATSTLALAGWGSQYF TGTGCCACCAGCACCCTAGCCCTGGCGGGATGGGGGTCGCAGTATTTT
TRBJ2-4 TRBD2 TRBV2 NA CASSFSDGTSGKLAKNIQYF TGTGCCAGCAGTTTCTCAGACGGGACTAGCGGAAAATTAGCCAAAAACATTCAGTACTTC
TRBJ2-5 TRBD2 TRBV7-6 NA CASSRGLAGGQETQYF TGTGCCAGCAGTCGCGGACTAGCGGGGGGTCAAGAGACCCAGTACTTC
TRBJ1-4 NA TRBV5-6 NA CASSPLTANEKLFF TGTGCCAGCAGCCCTTTGACAGCTAATGAAAAACTGTTTTTT
TRBJ1-3 NA TRBV18 NA CASSPPSTFSGNTIYF TGTGCCAGCTCACCACCAAGCACCTTCTCTGGAAACACCATATATTTT
TRBJ1-1 TRBD1 TRBV5-1 NA CASSLGGQDQNTEAFF TGCGCCAGCAGCTTGGGAGGACAGGACCAGAACACTGAAGCTTTCTTT
TRBJ2-7 NA TRBV6-5 NA CASSYSFGLPSEQYF TGTGCCAGCAGTTACTCGTTCGGGTTGCCGAGCGAGCAGTACTTC
TRBJ2-5 TRBD2 TRBV9 NA CASSVAGGQETQYF TGTGCCAGCAGCGTAGCGGGGGGCCAAGAGACCCAGTACTTC
TRBJ2-5 NA TRBV4-1 few CASSQQGTETQYF TGCGCCAGCAGCCAGCAGGGGACGGAGACCCAGTACTTC
TRBJ1-2 TRBD1 TRBV28 NA CASNSPGQGSYYGYTF TGTGCCAGCAACTCTCCGGGACAGGGGAGCTACTATGGCTACACCTTC
TRBJ2-7 TRBD2 TRBV5-5 NA CASSLSSGNYEQYF TGTGCCAGCAGCTTGTCTAGCGGGAACTACGAGCAGTACTTC
TRBJ2-7 NA TRBV3-1/TRBV3-2 NA CASSQERGSHEQYF TGTGCCAGCAGCCAAGAGAGGGGGTCCCACGAGCAGTACTTC
TRBJ2-7 TRBD2 TRBV28 NA CASSKSRGTSGYYEQYF TGTGCCAGCAGCAAATCCCGGGGGACTAGCGGTTACTACGAGCAGTACTTC
TRBJ1-1 NA TRBV28 NA CASRVGVYMNTEAFF TGTGCCAGCAGAGTAGGGGTTTACATGAACACTGAAGCTTTCTTT
TRBJ1-5 NA TRBV5-6 NA CASSPGPFRYSNQPQHF TGTGCCAGCAGCCCCGGTCCCTTCCGTTATAGCAATCAGCCCCAGCATTTT
TRBJ2-5 NA TRBV28 NA CASSPDSPRTLQETQYF TGTGCCAGCAGCCCCGATAGCCCCCGGACACTACAAGAGACCCAGTACTTC
TRBJ1-4 NA TRBV5-6 few CASSLVGEKLFF TGTGCCAGCAGCTTGGTGGGCGAAAAACTGTTTTTT
TRBJ2-4 TRBD1 TRBV19 NA CASIGTGKNIQYF TGTGCCAGTATCGGGACAGGGAAAAACATTCAGTACTTC
TRBJ2-5 NA TRBV20-1 NA CSASRLVRETQYF TGCAGTGCCAGTCGACTAGTGCGGGAGACCCAGTACTTC
TRBJ2-3 NA TRBV7-3 NA CASSQAPSSTDTQYF TGTGCCAGCAGCCAGGCACCCTCTAGCACAGATACGCAGTATTTT
TRBJ1-1 NA TRBV3-1/TRBV3-2 NA CASSQGQFTEAFF TGTGCCAGCAGCCAAGGACAGTTTACTGAAGCTTTCTTT
TRBJ2-7 TRBD2 TRBV11-3 NA CASSPRGGYEQYF TGTGCCAGCAGCCCGCGGGGGGGTTACGAGCAGTACTTC
TRBJ1-1 NA TRBV19 NA CASSPWGGSTEAFF TGTGCCAGTAGCCCTTGGGGGGGCAGCACTGAAGCTTTCTTT
TRBJ1-3 NA TRBV19 NA CASSSTEGNTIYF TGTGCCAGCTCTTCGACAGAGGGAAACACCATATATTTT
TRBJ2-2 NA TRBV7-3 NA CASSLTASGELFF TGTGCCAGCAGCTTAACGGCTAGCGGGGAGCTGTTTTTT
TRBJ1-5 NA TRBV27 NA CASSLSRVGQPQHF TGTGCCAGCAGTTTATCCAGGGTTGGGCAGCCCCAGCATTTT
TRBJ2-7 NA TRBV5-1 few CASSLGLRVFNSYEQYF TGCGCCAGCAGCTTAGGACTTAGAGTCTTTAACTCCTACGAGCAGTACTTC
TRBJ1-6 NA TRBV12-3/TRBV12-4 NA CASSPRMSPLHF TGTGCCAGCAGTCCCCGTATGTCACCCCTCCACTTT
TRBJ1-2 NA TRBV5-1 NA CASSFSSTGNYGYTF TGCGCCAGCAGCTTCTCCTCGACGGGAAACTATGGCTACACCTTC